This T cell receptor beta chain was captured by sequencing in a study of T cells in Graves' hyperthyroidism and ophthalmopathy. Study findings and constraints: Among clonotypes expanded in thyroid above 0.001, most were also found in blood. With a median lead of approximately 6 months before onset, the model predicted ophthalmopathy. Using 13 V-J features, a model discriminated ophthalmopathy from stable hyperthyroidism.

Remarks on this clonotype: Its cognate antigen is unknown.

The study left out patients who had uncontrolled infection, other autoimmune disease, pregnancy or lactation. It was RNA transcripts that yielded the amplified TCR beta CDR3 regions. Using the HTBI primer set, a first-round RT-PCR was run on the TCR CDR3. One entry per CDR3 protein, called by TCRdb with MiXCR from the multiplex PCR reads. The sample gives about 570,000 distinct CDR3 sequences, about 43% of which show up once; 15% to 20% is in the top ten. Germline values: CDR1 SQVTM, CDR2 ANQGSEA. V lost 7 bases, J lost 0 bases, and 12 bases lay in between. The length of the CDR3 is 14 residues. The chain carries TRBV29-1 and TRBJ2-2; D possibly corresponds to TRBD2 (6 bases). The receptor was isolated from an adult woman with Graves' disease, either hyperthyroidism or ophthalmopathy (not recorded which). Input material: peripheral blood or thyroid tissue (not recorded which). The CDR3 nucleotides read TGCAGCGCCAGGGACTCAGCGAACACCGGGGAGCTGTTTTTT. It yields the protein CSARDSANTGELFF.